This T cell receptor (beta chain) was observed in a study of monozygotic twins with cystic fibrosis. Broader study findings: Monozygotic CF twins shared more identical nucleotide clonotypes than unrelated patients.

On this clone: The antigen remains unidentified.

Here immunoSEQ multiplex PCR was the method, and the copy in TCRdb shows in-frame clones only, minus some. The sample consists of approximately 8,700 clones, around 90% of them appearing once. Sequenced: blood. This TCR came from a boy aged 2-15 years with cystic fibrosis.

The CDR3 bases are TGTGCCAGCAGTTACGCGCGGACAGGGGACTCCTACGAGCAGTACTTC. Its translation: CASSYARTGDSYEQYF. The V gene is TRBV6-5, the J gene TRBJ2-7; 9 positions agree with TRBD1. The CDR3 loop spans 16 amino acids. V shed 2 bases, J shed 0 bases, and the junction held 5 bases outside the gene matches. In germline, CDR1 is MNHEY, CDR2 SVGAGI.